This T cell receptor (beta chain) was captured by sequencing in a study of shared clonotypes between healthy human individuals. Clones were sequenced by immunoSEQ multiplex PCR, and TCRdb holds only the in-frame ones, with some missing. The sample yields about a million clones, 60% to 85% seen once. The table lists this clone with many counts. The CDR3 totals 16 residues. Germline lookup yields CDR1 SGHNT and CDR2 YYREEE (reference sequence). The V end lost 0 bases, the J end lost 2 bases, and 13 bases lay between the germline ends. The clonotype was recovered from a man between 18 and 35 years old in good health. The sample comprised memory CD4+ T cells sorted from blood. Subset here: CD45RA-negative fraction. The V and J genes are TRBV5-4 and TRBJ2-3, with D tentatively TRBD2 (5 bases). CDR3 coding DNA: TGTGCCAGCAGCTTGGAAAGTCGGGGAAACACAGATACGCAGTATTTT. Its translation: CASSLESRGNTDTQYF.